This T cell receptor beta chain was profiled in a study of human T cells and chemical hapten exposure. Study in general: Investigators sensitized approximately 2 cm by approximately 2 cm of upper inner arm skin with 2% DPC. Minor pooled library volume differences mainly drove per-sample TCR yield variation.

Specified time point: patch test 3, about 24 weeks after DPC sensitization. Treatment: therapeutic diphenylcyclopropenone sensitization with weekly scalp DPC. Extraction of total RNA was performed on unfractionated whole blood. Turning to this clonotype: What it binds is not known.

Source study methods: Individual samples carried between 23,224 and 690,600 TCRs, with roughly 95,000 as the median. TCRdb re-called the RACE reads with MiXCR, one entry per CDR3 protein. The V and J calls come from TCRdb's annotation, not from the publication. In the table there are around 40,000 distinct CDR3 sequences, approximately 11% of which are singletons. General study results and limits: Patch test score rose with PT1 expanded TCR count, significant at thresholds 8, 16 and 32, not 4.

This TCR was recovered from a woman in her thirties or forties with alopecia areata. Some clones in this sample may be carry-over from other donors' samples. The sample here was whole blood, taken in connection with sensitization to the hapten diphenylcyclopropenone (DPC).

Here the CDR3 reads CASSFTYSYTF. CDR3 nucleotide sequence: TGTGCCAGCAGTTTCACGTATAGCTACACCTTC. This rearrangement joins TRBV28 to TRBJ1-2, with D hard to call. The germline V gene has CDR1 MDHEN and CDR2 SYDVKM. The CDR3 sequence is 11 residues long. Trimming shortened V by 3 bases and J by 9 bases, and 8 bases separated the two germline ends.